This entry lists 11 T cell receptor beta chains sequenced from one sample in a study of vaccination effects on CD4 cells after COVID-19 (dated by TCRdb to 2021 to 2024). After about 9 days of culture, CD4+ T cells were isolated with the EasySep CD4+ T cell isolation kit. Two doses of either the BNT162b2 or the mRNA-1273 mRNA SARS-CoV-2 vaccine were administered to participants. The antigens for these receptors are not known. Receptor libraries were prepared by the immunoSEQ multiplex PCR assay. Not all clones reach the TCRdb copy of this immuneACCESS table, which keeps in-frame sequences only. Checked studies attribute under half of the gap to unresolved V genes and leave the rest unexplained. The sample data list around 62,000 clones, and just under 75% of these were observed just once. Clones ranked in the top ten supply about 2% of the sample. Here the sequenced sample was CD4+ T cells from PBMCs cultured without peptide, taken after COVID-19 vaccination. The receptors shown here come from a human donor who received a COVID-19 vaccine.

The rearrangement links TRBV3-1 (or the pseudogene TRBV3-2) to TRBJ1-5; TRBD1 matches 9 bases. Germline trimming cut 4 bases from V and 0 bases from J; bases unmatched to any gene: 7. Germline loops: CDR1 LGHDT, CDR2 YNNKEL (reference sequence). The CDR3 has 17 residues. CDR3 nucleotide sequence: TGTGCCAGCAGCCGCCCGGGGACAGGGTATAGCAATCAGCCCCAGCATTTT. Translating gives CASSRPGTGYSNQPQHF.

The rearrangement uses TRBV28 and TRBJ1-5; no firm D call. The CDR3 sequence is 10 residues long. CDR1 is MDHEN, CDR2 SYDVKM, per germline. Trimming left V 7 bases short and J 8 bases short, with 6 bases between. This CDR3 reads CASNWEPQHF. DNA of the CDR3: TGTGCCAGCAATTGGGAGCCCCAGCATTTT.

The DNA for the CDR3 is TGTGCCAGCAGTCCCTTACAGGGCGCCGGGGAGCTGTTTTTT. Protein: CASSPLQGAGELFF. V and J are TRBV2 and TRBJ2-2, with D possibly being TRBD1 (6 bases). This CDR3 is 14 amino acids long. Trimming took 5 bases from V and 6 from J, leaving 13 bases between them. The V gene's germline CDR1 is SNHLY and CDR2 FYNNEI. The entire variable domain, with the rest obtained from reference TRBV2 and TRBJ2-2, is as follows: EPEVTQTPSHQVTQMGQEVILRCVPISNHLYFYWYRQILGQKVEFLVSFYNNEISEKSEIFDDQFSVERPDGSNFTLKIRSTKLEDSAMYFCASSPLQGAGELFFGEGSRLTVL.

The CDR3 sequence: CASSARRGRFASTDTQYF. CDR3 coding DNA: TGTGCCAGCAGTGCTCGCAGGGGGCGCTTTGCTAGCACAGATACGCAGTATTTT. The chain joins TRBV6-1 to TRBJ2-3; 8 nucleotides agree with TRBD1. In germline, CDR1 is MNHNS, CDR2 SASEGT. The length of the CDR3 is 18 residues. V lost 4 bases and J lost 0; bases outside the gene matches: 12.

V is TRBV3-1 (or the pseudogene TRBV3-2) and J is TRBJ2-5; D is perhaps TRBD2 (7 bases). This CDR3 contains 15 residues. V was cut by 3 bases and J by 5 bases, with 16 bases left in between. Germline loops: CDR1 LGHDT, CDR2 YNNKEL (reference sequence). The CDR3 region has the DNA TGTGCCAGCAGCCAGAACAGGGCCGGGGGGGAGACCCAGTACTTC. This codes for CASSQNRAGGETQYF.

The sample holds a few counts of this clone. This sequence joins TRBV24-1 and TRBJ1-5, with D perhaps matching TRBD1 (5 bases). V was cut by 9 bases and J by 2 bases, with 13 bases left in between. Germline lookup yields CDR1 KGHDR and CDR2 SFDVKD. The CDR3 is 14 residues long. CDR3 nucleotide sequence: TGTGCCACCTCGCTGGGAGGGGGCAATCAGCCCCAGCATTTT. Protein: CATSLGGGNQPQHF.

CDR3 nucleotides: TGTGCCAGTAGTCCTACAGGGGTTTCGGAAGAGCAGTTCTTC. Translation: CASSPTGVSEEQFF. The V gene is TRBV19, the J gene TRBJ2-1, with 7 bases fitting TRBD1. Per germline, CDR1 LNHDA and CDR2 SQIVND (reference sequence). V trimming: 5 bases; J trimming: 10 bases; junction bases outside the gene matches: 11. CDR3 size: 14 residues.

CDR3 region: CSVEGSLMNTEAFF. CDR3 DNA: TGCAGCGTTGAGGGCAGTCTCATGAACACTGAAGCTTTCTTT. The gene calls are TRBV29-1 and TRBJ1-1, with unresolved D. CDR1 is SQVTM, CDR2 ANQGSEA, per germline. The CDR3 sequence is 14 residues long. V lost 3 bases and J lost 0, with 11 bases in between.

This chain links TRBV9 with TRBJ1-2, with D possibly being TRBD1 (6 bases). This CDR3 comprises 15 residues. CDR1 and CDR2 from the germline V gene are SGDLS and YYNGEE. V was clipped by 2 bases and J by 0 bases, with 11 bases between them. The CDR3 DNA reads as TGTGCCAGCAGCGTCCGGGACAACACTAACTATGGCTACACCTTC. Protein: CASSVRDNTNYGYTF.

The chain's CDR3 is CASSLGAPRDGGSTQYF. In nucleotides, the CDR3 is TGCGCCAGCAGCTTGGGAGCGCCTCGGGACGGTGGATCTACGCAGTATTTT. V usage is TRBV5-1 and J usage is TRBJ2-3; D may match TRBD1 or TRBD2 (5 bases each). Looked up from germline, CDR1 is SGHRS and CDR2 is YFSETQ. This CDR3 contains 17 residues. Trimming cost V 0 bases and J 8 bases, with 22 bases left between them.

The chain uses TRBV10-1 and TRBJ2-5; 10 bases align to TRBD1. The germline CDR1 and CDR2 sequences are WNHNN and SYGVQD (reference sequence). The CDR3 is 16 amino acids. J lost 1 base, V lost 6 bases, and 8 bases had no gene match. The CDR3 here is CASRGDRGSPQETQYF. The CDR3 nucleotides are TGCGCCAGCAGGGGGGACAGGGGTTCCCCCCAAGAGACCCAGTACTTC.